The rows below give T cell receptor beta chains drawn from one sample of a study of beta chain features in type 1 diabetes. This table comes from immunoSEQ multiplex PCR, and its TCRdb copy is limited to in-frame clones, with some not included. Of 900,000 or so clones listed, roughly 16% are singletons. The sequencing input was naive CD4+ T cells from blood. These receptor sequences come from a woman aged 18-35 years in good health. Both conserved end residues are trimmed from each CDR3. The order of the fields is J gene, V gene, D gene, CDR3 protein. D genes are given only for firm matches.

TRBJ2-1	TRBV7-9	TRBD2	ASSLGLAGYGQF
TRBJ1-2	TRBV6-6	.	ASIQGMEGYT
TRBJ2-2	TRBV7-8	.	ASSFPPSTGELF
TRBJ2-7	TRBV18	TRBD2	ASSPRTSTWEQY
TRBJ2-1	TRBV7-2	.	ASSITRSRLHNEQF
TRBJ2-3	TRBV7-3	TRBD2	ASSTLAGGSDTQY
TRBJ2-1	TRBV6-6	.	ASNSGEQF
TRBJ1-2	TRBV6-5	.	ASSYLGGYT
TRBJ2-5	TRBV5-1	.	ASSLTGSEETQY
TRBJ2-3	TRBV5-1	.	ASSFLGGLRRATDTQY
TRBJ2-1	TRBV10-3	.	AISGRLTSLSYNEQF
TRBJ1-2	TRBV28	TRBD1	ASSFPDRLNYGYT
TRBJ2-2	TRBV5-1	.	ASSSQGQFGGELF
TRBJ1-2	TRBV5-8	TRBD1	ASTLSGQGTNYGYT
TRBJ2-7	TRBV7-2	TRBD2	ASSGFWGTNSYEQY
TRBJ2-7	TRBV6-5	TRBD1	ASGRQGYSYEQY
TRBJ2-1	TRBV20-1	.	SAESHEQF
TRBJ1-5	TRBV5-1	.	ASSLWGTDQPQH
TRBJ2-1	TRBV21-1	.	ASSKALGQGGTSGYNEQF
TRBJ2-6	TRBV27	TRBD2	ASSLRRTSGTRSGANVLT
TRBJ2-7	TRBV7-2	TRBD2	ASSHTSGSYEQY
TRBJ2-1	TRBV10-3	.	AISERSGEYNEQF
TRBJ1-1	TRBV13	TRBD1	ASSRTGGRTEAF
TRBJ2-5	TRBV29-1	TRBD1	SVDRGQETQY
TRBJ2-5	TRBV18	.	ASSPREETQY
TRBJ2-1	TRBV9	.	ASSVGWRSSYNEQF
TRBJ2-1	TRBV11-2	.	ASSLYYNEQF
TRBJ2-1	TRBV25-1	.	ASSERSGGFDENNEQF
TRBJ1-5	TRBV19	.	ASSMRRQGNQPQH
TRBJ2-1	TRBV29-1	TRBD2	SAAGGTYNEQF
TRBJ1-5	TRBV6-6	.	ASSYQGIGQPQH
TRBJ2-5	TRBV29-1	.	SVEDHEGGEQY
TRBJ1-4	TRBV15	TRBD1	ATRGQGTNEKLF
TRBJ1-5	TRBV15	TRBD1	ATSYRGRGQPQH
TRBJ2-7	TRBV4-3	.	ASSTPEERRNEQY
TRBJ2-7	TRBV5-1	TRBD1	ASSFEPGQGDYEQY
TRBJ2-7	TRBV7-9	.	ASSLAGSGFYEQY
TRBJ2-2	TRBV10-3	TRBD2	AISESLGTTNTGELF
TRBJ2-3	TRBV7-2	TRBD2	ASSLVLAGDTQY
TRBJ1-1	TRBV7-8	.	ASSLRREAF
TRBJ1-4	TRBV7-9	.	ASSPNGISEKLF
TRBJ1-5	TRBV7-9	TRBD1	ASSSGQSNQPQH
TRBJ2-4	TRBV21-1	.	ASPARAKNIQY
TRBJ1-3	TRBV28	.	ASSLRGRINTIY
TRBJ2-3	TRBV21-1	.	ASSKEGSTDTQY
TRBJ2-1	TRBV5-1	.	ASSVSGGDNEQF
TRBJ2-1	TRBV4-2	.	ASSQHNEQF
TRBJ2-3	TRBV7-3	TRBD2	ASSGLGASGRGRTDTQY
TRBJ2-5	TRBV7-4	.	ASSSRSAQY
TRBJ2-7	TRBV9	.	ASSKGAPSYEQY
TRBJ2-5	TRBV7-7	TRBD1	ASSLTGAETQY
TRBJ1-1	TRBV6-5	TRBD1	ASSYVPGGTEAF